What follows are 30 T cell receptor beta chains derived from one specimen sequenced in a study of control samples from healthy donors and cancer patients. Sequenced by immunoSEQ multiplex PCR; TCRdb stores in-frame clones only, minus some. The sample gives approximately 100,000 clones, about 86% of which show up once; 14% is in the top ten. The sample comprised blood. The receptors derive from a man aged 30-40 years in good health.

This chain links TRBV7-9 with TRBJ2-2; the D gene is possibly TRBD1 (6 bases). CDR3 size: 15 residues. V was cut by 2 bases and J by 5 bases, with 12 bases left in between. The germline gives CDR1 SEHNR, CDR2 FQNEAQ (reference sequence). The CDR3 spells CASSLTTGLTGELFF. CDR3 DNA sequence: TGTGCCAGCAGCTTAACAACAGGGTTGACCGGGGAGCTGTTTTTT.

V and J are TRBV28 and TRBJ2-3; 7 bases are shared with TRBD1. CDR3 length equals 14 residues. Looked up from germline, CDR1 is MDHEN and CDR2 is SYDVKM. V gave up 1 base and J gave up 5 bases; unmatched junction bases: 3. CDR3 nucleotide sequence: TGTGCCAGCAGTTTATTAGCAGGGGGAGATACGCAGTATTTT. Translated, it gives CASSLLAGGDTQYF.

The rearrangement links TRBV10-1 to TRBJ2-7; a possible D gene is TRBD2 (5 bases). Between the trimmed V and J ends, which lost 2 bases and 3 bases, there was a span of 11 bases. Looked up from germline, CDR1 is WNHNN and CDR2 is SYGVQD (reference sequence). The CDR3 has 14 residues. The CDR3 loop reads CASSESRTRYEQYF. The CDR3, as DNA: TGCGCCAGCAGTGAGAGTCGGACTCGCTACGAGCAGTACTTC.

The J gene is TRBJ2-7, the V gene TRBV5-6; 14 bases fit TRBD2. Germline V gene sequence: CDR1 SGHDT, CDR2 YYEEEE. Germline trimming cut 3 bases from V and 0 bases from J; bases unmatched to any gene: 2. The CDR3 has 16 amino acids. In nucleotides, the CDR3 is TGTGCCAGCAGCTGGGGACTAGCGGGAGCCTCCTACGAGCAGTACTTC. The encoded protein is CASSWGLAGASYEQYF.

The V and J genes are TRBV4-1 and TRBJ2-2, with 9 bases lining up with TRBD2. The V gene end was trimmed by 0 bases and the J gene end by 1 base; junction bases not matched to a gene: 9. This CDR3 is built from 19 residues. The germline CDR1 and CDR2 sequences are MGHRA and YSYEKL. CDR3 bases: TGCGCCAGCAGCCAAGACAAGACTAGCGGCCAATGGAACACCGGGGAGCTGTTTTTT. Translated: CASSQDKTSGQWNTGELFF.

The chain combines TRBV10-2 with TRBJ1-2; perhaps TRBD1 as D (5 bases). Trimming removed 10 bases at V and 4 bases at J, with 16 bases between. The CDR3 contains 13 residues. Germline CDR1 is WSHSY and CDR2 is SAAADI. For the CDR3, the DNA is TGCGCCACCTCGGGGCGGGTCGGCTATGGCTACACCTTC. Amino acids: CATSGRVGYGYTF.

This chain links TRBV20-1 with TRBJ2-7; 7 nucleotides agree with TRBD1. V was clipped by 5 bases and J by 5 bases; unmatched bases: 3. The germline CDR1 and CDR2 sequences are DFQATT and SNEGSKA (reference sequence). The CDR3 sequence is 11 residues long. This CDR3 is CSAGTGDEQYF. Written as DNA, the CDR3 is TGCAGTGCTGGCACAGGGGACGAGCAGTACTTC.

The chain links TRBV5-1 to TRBJ1-2; D not certain. In germline, CDR1 is SGHRS, CDR2 YFSETQ. V was clipped by 0 bases and J by 4 bases, with 10 bases between them. The CDR3 totals 14 residues. The CDR3 DNA sequence: TGCGCCAGCAGCTTGGCCAGAGACACCTATGGCTACACCTTC. The encoded protein is CASSLARDTYGYTF. The full variable domain, completed using reference TRBV5-1 and TRBJ1-2, is KAGVTQTPRYLIKTRGQQVTLSCSPISGHRSVSWYQQTPGQGLQFLFEYFSETQRNKGNFPGRFSGRQFSNSRSEMNVSTLELGDSALYLCASSLARDTYGYTFGSGTRLTVV.

This chain uses TRBV5-4 with TRBJ2-5; D is perhaps TRBD1 or TRBD2 (6 bases each). Trimming took off 2 bases at V and 5 bases at J, with 13 bases between the two ends. The germline V gene encodes CDR1 SGHNT and CDR2 YYREEE (reference sequence). The CDR3 spans 14 residues. The CDR3 protein is CASSFRGAGETQYF. The CDR3 bases are TGTGCCAGCAGCTTTAGGGGGGCTGGGGAGACCCAGTACTTC.

The chain is built from TRBV7-3 and TRBJ2-1; 7 nucleotides align to TRBD2. Germline CDR1 is SGHTA and CDR2 is FQGTGA. The ends lost 1 base at V and 10 bases at J; junction bases unmatched: 10. The CDR3 is 15 amino acids. Here the CDR3 reads CASSLSTSAGDEQFF. The CDR3 DNA follows: TGTGCCAGCAGCTTAAGTACTAGCGCTGGGGACGAGCAGTTCTTC.

This clone appeared a few times. The J gene is TRBJ2-7, the V gene TRBV25-1, with D unresolved. CDR1 and CDR2 (germline): MGHDK, SYGVNS. CDR3 length equals 15 residues. Trimming shortened V by 2 bases and J by 0 bases, and 11 bases separated the two germline ends. The CDR3 bases are TGTGCCAGCAGTGAAAAACAAGGATACTCCTACGAGCAGTACTTC. This sequence encodes CASSEKQGYSYEQYF.

This chain connects TRBV27 to TRBJ2-7; D gene unclear. Trimming left V 10 bases short and J 6 bases short, with 19 bases between. Germline V gives CDR1 MNHEY, CDR2 SMNVEV (reference sequence). The CDR3 runs 13 residues. CDR3 nucleotides: TGTGCCACTTCAATGTTCTCCGAGGCCGAGCAGTACTTC. Protein product: CATSMFSEAEQYF.

The chain has TRBV29-1 and TRBJ2-1, with D unclear. The V end lost 1 base, the J end lost 0 bases, and 10 bases lay between the germline ends. Per the germline V gene, CDR1 is SQVTM and CDR2 is ANQGSEA. The CDR3 is 15 amino acids. The CDR3 DNA follows: TGCAGCGTTGAAGTAAACACCAACTCCTACAATGAGCAGTTCTTC. Amino acid sequence: CSVEVNTNSYNEQFF.

This chain connects TRBV9 to TRBJ2-1, with no clear D. Trimming pared 0 bases from V and 6 bases from J, leaving 7 bases between. Germline CDR1 and CDR2: SGDLS and YYNGEE. CDR3 length: 13 amino acids. In DNA, the CDR3 is TGTGCCAGCAGCGTAGAGGCTATCAATGAGCAGTTCTTC. This codes for CASSVEAINEQFF. Filled out from reference TRBV9 and TRBJ2-1, the complete variable domain reads DSGVTQTPKHLITATGQRVTLRCSPRSGDLSVYWYQQSLDQGLQFLIQYYNGEERAKGNILERFSAQQFPDLHSELNLSSLELGDSALYFCASSVEAINEQFFGPGTRLTVL.

The chain joins TRBV12-3 or TRBV12-4 to TRBJ2-3; D unclear. The CDR3 loop spans 13 amino acids. The ends were cut back, 1 base at V and 4 bases at J, with 6 bases in the middle. The CDR3 sequence: CASSLVTADTQYF. CDR3 sequence (DNA): TGTGCCAGCAGTTTAGTGACTGCAGATACGCAGTATTTT.

The rearrangement joins TRBV29-1 to TRBJ2-7; a weak D match, TRBD1 (5 bases). CDR1 and CDR2 from the germline V gene are SQVTM and ANQGSEA. V was pared by 6 bases and J by 2 bases, with 14 bases between. CDR3 length equals 13 residues. This CDR3 reads CSVETQGPYEQYF. CDR3 bases: TGCAGCGTCGAAACGCAGGGTCCCTACGAGCAGTACTTC.

In nucleotides, the CDR3 is TGTGCCAGCAGCTCCCGCCCGACAGGAGACCACTATGGCTACACCTTC. Encoded protein: CASSSRPTGDHYGYTF. The chain has TRBV7-3 and TRBJ1-2, with D perhaps TRBD1 (6 bases). Germline V gives CDR1 SGHTA, CDR2 FQGTGA. The germline V and J ends were trimmed by 4 bases and 3 bases, with 18 bases remaining between them. This CDR3 region has 16 residues.

CDR3 region: CASSLAGNSDYGYTF. CDR3 DNA: TGCGCCAGCAGCTTGGCGGGCAACTCGGACTATGGCTACACCTTC. The chain has TRBV5-1 and TRBJ1-2, with D uncertain. With 0 bases removed from V and 3 bases from J, the gap between germline ends came to 12 bases. The CDR3 runs to 15 residues. The germline gives CDR1 SGHRS, CDR2 YFSETQ.

The gene calls are TRBV5-8 and TRBJ2-3; D gene uncertain. There are 15 residues in the CDR3. Deletions cut 1 base from V and 0 bases from J, with 9 bases between. CDR1 and CDR2 (germline): SGHTS, YDEGEE. As DNA, the CDR3 is TGTGCCAGCAGCTTGTTGACCCCTAGCACAGATACGCAGTATTTT. This codes for CASSLLTPSTDTQYF. The complete variable domain, with remaining parts taken from reference TRBV5-8 and TRBJ2-3, reads EAGVTQSPTHLIKTRGQQATLRCSPISGHTSVYWYQQALGLGLQFLLWYDEGEERNRGNFPPRFSGRQFPNYSSELNVNALELEDSALYLCASSLLTPSTDTQYFGPGTRLTVL.

The chain employs TRBV5-6 and TRBJ1-4; D might be TRBD1 (5 bases). CDR3 length: 14 residues. Germline V gene data show CDR1 as SGHDT and CDR2 as YYEEEE. With 4 bases removed from V and 8 bases from J, the gap between germline ends came to 15 bases. Here the CDR3 DNA reads TGTGCCAGCAGCCGGACGGGACGGGGAGAAAAACTGTTTTTT. Protein: CASSRTGRGEKLFF. Combining the CDR3 with reference TRBV5-6 and TRBJ1-4 gives the whole variable domain DAGVTQSPTHLIKTRGQQVTLRCSPKSGHDTVSWYQQALGQGPQFIFQYYEEEERQRGNFPDRFSGHQFPNYSSELNVNALLLGDSALYLCASSRTGRGEKLFFGSGTQLSVL.

This chain links TRBV4-1 with TRBJ1-5, with D possibly being TRBD1 (5 bases). There are 19 residues in the CDR3. V gave up 0 bases and J gave up 0 bases, with 18 bases separating them. Germline CDR1 MGHRA, CDR2 YSYEKL. The CDR3 coding sequence is TGCGCCAGCAGCCAAGATCGGTCGATGGGGGGGTCTAGCAATCAGCCCCAGCATTTT. Translation: CASSQDRSMGGSSNQPQHF.

The genes are TRBV29-1 and TRBJ1-1; D unclear. The V gene lost 8 bases and the J gene lost 4 bases, with 14 bases spanning the gap. Germline CDR1 reads SQVTM; CDR2 reads ANQGSEA. The CDR3 totals 12 residues. The CDR3 spells CSLGEVGTEAFF. The CDR3, as DNA: TGCAGCCTTGGGGAGGTGGGCACTGAAGCTTTCTTT.

Regarding this clone: Other DNA variants within this sample encode the same CDR3. The chain joins TRBV7-9 to TRBJ2-1; possible D gene TRBD1, 6 bases. Germline assignment: CDR1 SEHNR and CDR2 FQNEAQ (reference sequence). V lost 3 bases, J lost 6 bases, and 15 bases lay in between. This CDR3 spans 15 amino acids. The CDR3 DNA reads as TGTGCCAGCAGCTTTACAGGGCAAGGGCTCAATGAGCAGTTCTTC. Its translation is CASSFTGQGLNEQFF. Supplemented by reference TRBV7-9 and TRBJ2-1, the full variable domain reads DTGVSQNPRHKITKRGQNVTFRCDPISEHNRLYWYRQTLGQGPEFLTYFQNEAQLEKSRLLSDRFSAERPKGSFSTLEIQRTEQGDSAMYLCASSFTGQGLNEQFFGPGTRLTVL.

The chain employs TRBV10-1 and TRBJ2-1, with 8 nucleotides matching TRBD2. Losses at the gene ends were 2 bases for V and 10 bases for J; bases not matched to a gene: 4. The CDR3 has 13 amino acids. Germline V gene sequence: CDR1 WNHNN, CDR2 SYGVQD (reference sequence). CDR3 in DNA: TGCGCCAGCAGTGAGGGGAGCGGGAGCGAGCAGTTCTTC. It specifies CASSEGSGSEQFF.

This chain uses TRBV27 with TRBJ2-7; 9 positions match TRBD1. In germline, CDR1 is MNHEY, CDR2 SMNVEV (reference sequence). The junction had 4 bases not matched to a gene; V was cut back by 8 bases and J by 5 bases. The length of the CDR3 is 12 residues. CDR3 region: CASRTGGNEQYF. In nucleotides, the CDR3 is TGTGCCAGCCGTACAGGGGGCAACGAGCAGTACTTC.

This CDR3 is CASRETGGNQPQHF. CDR3 DNA sequence: TGTGCCAGTAGGGAAACAGGGGGCAATCAGCCCCAGCATTTT. V gene TRBV19 combines with J gene TRBJ1-5; 7 bases match TRBD1. V was clipped by 6 bases and J by 2 bases; unmatched bases: 4. The germline CDR1 and CDR2 sequences are LNHDA and SQIVND (reference sequence). This CDR3 is built from 14 residues.

This clone showed up just once. CDR3: CASSLRLAALYEQYF. As DNA, the CDR3 is TGTGCCAGCAGTTTACGACTAGCGGCGCTCTACGAGCAGTACTTC. The gene calls are TRBV28 and TRBJ2-7; 9 positions match TRBD2. The CDR3 has 15 residues. V gave up 2 bases and J gave up 3 bases; unmatched junction bases: 5. Germline V gives CDR1 MDHEN, CDR2 SYDVKM.

CDR3 in DNA: TGTGCCAGCAGCTTAGAAATAAACACCGGGGAGCTGTTTTTT. It encodes CASSLEINTGELFF. This sequence joins TRBV11-3 and TRBJ2-2; D is undetermined. The ends were cut back, 0 bases at V and 2 bases at J, with 4 bases in the middle. The CDR3 extends over 14 amino acids. The germline gives CDR1 SGHNT, CDR2 YENEEA. The full variable domain, rest sourced from reference TRBV11-3 and TRBJ2-2, is EAGVVQSPRYKIIEKKQPVAFWCNPISGHNTLYWYLQNLGQGPELLIRYENEEAVDDSQLPKDRFSAERLKGVDSTLKIQPAELGDSAVYLCASSLEINTGELFFGEGSRLTVL.

This clone was observed a handful of times. The genes are TRBV7-9 and TRBJ1-6; D is unresolved. CDR1 and CDR2 from the germline V gene are SEHNR and FQNEAQ (reference sequence). The V end lost 2 bases, the J end lost 13 bases, and 21 bases lay between the germline ends. This CDR3 is 16 amino acids long. The CDR3, as DNA: TGTGCCAGCAGCTTACGTGGGAGTGGTGCGTCGATTCCCCTCCACTTT. This sequence encodes CASSLRGSGASIPLHF.

This rearrangement joins TRBV19 to TRBJ1-3; D not resolved. The V end lost 3 bases, the J end lost 2 bases, and 5 bases lay between the germline ends. The length of the CDR3 is 13 residues. The germline V gene has CDR1 LNHDA and CDR2 SQIVND (reference sequence). The CDR3 sequence: CASSIQAGNTIYF. CDR3 nucleotide sequence: TGTGCCAGTAGTATTCAGGCTGGAAACACCATATATTTT. Drawing the rest from reference TRBV19 and TRBJ1-3, the complete variable domain is DGGITQSPKYLFRKEGQNVTLSCEQNLNHDAMYWYRQDPGQGLRLIYYSQIVNDFQKGDIAEGYSVSREKKESFPLTVTSAQKNPTAFYLCASSIQAGNTIYFGEGSWLTVV.